This TCR beta chain derives from a study of cytomegalovirus exposure and HLA in healthy donors. Across the study: A later analysis reported the 90 to 150 validation repertoires used the same platform as the 666 first-cohort repertoires. Findings and limits, study-wide: Clusters of TCRs from the first cohort tended to co-occur in the 120 or so validation repertoires (as a later analysis found).

Libraries were prepared by immunoSEQ multiplex PCR; TCRdb keeps only in-frame clonotypes and omits some of them. Here the sample spans more than 150,000 clones, about 80% being singletons. Germline trimming cut 0 bases from V and 2 bases from J; bases unmatched to any gene: 6. CDR1 is SGHRS, CDR2 YFSETQ, per germline. This CDR3 has 16 residues. Notes on this clone: Its antigen is currently unknown.

The receptor was derived from a woman in her late teens or twenties in good health and CMV-seropositive. The rearrangement uses TRBV5-1 and TRBJ2-5; TRBD2 agrees at 8 bases. Sequencing input: PBMCs. Here the CDR3 DNA reads TGCGCCAGCAGCTTGGACCTAGCGGGTCAACAAGAGACCCAGTACTTC. This translates into CASSLDLAGQQETQYF.